The T cell receptor (beta chain) under discussion was sequenced for a study of blood T cell repertoires in COVID-19 (dated by TCRdb to about 2020). Looking at the study overall: Collaborator samples came from the United States, Italy and Spain and covered acute and convalescent phases of COVID-19. The prospective study material was composed of cDNA or gDNA derived from T cells, B-cell-depleted T cells, or PBMCs. Deeply sampled blood TCRbeta repertoires from subjects exposed to, actively infected with, or recovered from COVID-19 were included in the dataset. A freely available public database, intended as a resource for researchers studying the immune response to SARS-CoV-2, is where the repertoires were released. The samples were drawn from the first 160 participants of the ongoing ImmuneRACE study and from 950 to 1,500 subjects provided by 6 global collaborators. Sample metadata almost always included a de-identified subject ID, COVID-19 status, age in years and sex. Where available, HLA class I and class II types were taken from metadata supplied by the sample provider and were not determined by assay-based typing.

One collaborating source in Seattle enrolled patients during active infection and followed them longitudinally through the course of disease. The collaborating institutions used their own protocols to collect whole blood in K2EDTA tubes. For TCRbeta analysis, collaborators shipped samples as frozen whole blood, isolated PBMCs, or DNA extracted from either of those sample types. Points on this clone: It lacks a known antigen. Base quality data are lacking; no much larger clone is found one base away.

V loses 0 bases, J loses 0 bases, and the germline ends lie 9 bases apart. CDR1 and CDR2 are read off the germline V gene as SGHRS and YFSETQ. From its cysteine to its phenylalanine, the CDR3 spans 15 amino acids. The only DNA kept is the CDR3, 45 bases in frame from the first base. TCRbeta CDR3 regions were amplified from genomic DNA using the immunoSEQ Assay, a bias-controlled multiplex PCR. Per the original workflow: The number of nucleated cells in each sample was estimated from the amplification of reference gene primers within the assay. To quantify the absolute abundance of each unique TCRbeta CDR3 rearrangement, sequence reads were collapsed and filtered. Productive Simpson clonality was computed per sample as the square root of Simpson's diversity index over productive rearrangements. Not all clones reach the TCRdb copy of this immuneACCESS table, which keeps in-frame sequences only. Checked studies attribute under half of the gap to unresolved V genes and leave the rest unexplained. For V, J and clone size, that table is used; D and trimming come from the DNA. The sample table shows about 180,000 clones, and about 81% are seen once. The ten largest account for around 11% of the sample.

Findings and caveats that apply to the study as a whole: How much clinical and demographic metadata was included differed by source and by participant, and the metadata was provided uncurated.

Sequenced: peripheral blood. Recombination linked TRBV5-1 to TRBJ2-5, with no confident D gene call. The clonotype comes from a woman older than 75 with COVID-19, enrolled during active disease. The CDR3 reads as follows: CASSLGIVYQETQYF. The DNA sequence is TGCGCCAGCAGCTTGGGAATAGTGTACCAAGAGACCCAGTACTTC.